Listed below are T cell receptor beta chains from one sample, sequenced in a study of T cells expressing NK-cell markers. One entry per CDR3 protein, without DNA, is what TCRdb gives after re-calling the 5' RACE reads. This sample lists 350,000 to 450,000 distinct CDR3 sequences; its ten largest clones have around 4.9%. Input material: blood T cells: a sorted CD56 or NKG2C T cell subset, CD4+ or CD8+ T cells, or bulk PBMC T cells (not recorded which). These receptors all come from a man aged 18-75 years in good health. CDR3s include the opening cysteine and the closing phenylalanine or tryptophan. The order of the fields is J gene, V gene, CDR3 protein.

TRBJ2-1 | TRBV7-6 | CASSHGATTYNEQFF
TRBJ1-1 | TRBV20-1 | CSGFRDLLGTEAFF
TRBJ1-2 | TRBV5-1 | CASSEPLGIGYTF
TRBJ1-3 | TRBV30 | CAWSPISGNTIYF
TRBJ1-4 | TRBV20-1 | CSASRGGKGTHEKLFF
TRBJ1-2 | TRBV10-2 | CASTLSGGTGYGYTF
TRBJ2-7 | TRBV7-9 | CASSPVGQEEFYEQYF
TRBJ2-7 | TRBV7-9 | CASTIATGVNEQYF
TRBJ2-7 | TRBV12-3/TRBV12-4 | CASSLGRGTKNEQYF
TRBJ2-7 | TRBV10-3 | CAIGEEGSYEQYF
TRBJ2-7 | TRBV15 | CATSRGDRAHEQYF
TRBJ2-3 | TRBV7-6 | CASSLGQHNKQYF
TRBJ1-2 | TRBV5-6 | CASTYRGPRGGYTF
TRBJ1-5 | TRBV12-5 | CASGTERTESNQPQHF
TRBJ2-7 | TRBV29-1 | CSVEDAVWGRSGTSYEQYF
TRBJ2-2 | TRBV6-1 | CASSLTASRTGELFF
TRBJ1-1 | TRBV19 | CASSIQTGRNTEAFF
TRBJ1-2 | TRBV5-1 | CASSTGTPVTNYGYTF
TRBJ2-7 | TRBV2 | CATQPTLYEQYF
TRBJ1-5 | TRBV2 | CASSEEGSQPQHF
TRBJ2-4 | TRBV5-1 | CASKRLAGDLAKNIQYF
TRBJ2-3 | TRBV12-3/TRBV12-4 | CASSPLPDTQYF